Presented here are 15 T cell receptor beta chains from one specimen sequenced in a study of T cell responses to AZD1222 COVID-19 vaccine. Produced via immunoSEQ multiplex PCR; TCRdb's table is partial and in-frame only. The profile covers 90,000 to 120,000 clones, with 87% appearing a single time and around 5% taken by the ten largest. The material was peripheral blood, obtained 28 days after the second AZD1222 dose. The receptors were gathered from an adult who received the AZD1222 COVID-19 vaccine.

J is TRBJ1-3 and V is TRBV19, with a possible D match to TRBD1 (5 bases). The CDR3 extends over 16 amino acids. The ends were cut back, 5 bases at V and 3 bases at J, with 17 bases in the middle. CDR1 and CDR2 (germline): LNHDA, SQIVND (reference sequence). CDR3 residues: CASSLGAGLGGNTIYF. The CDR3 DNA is TGTGCCAGTAGTTTAGGGGCAGGGTTAGGTGGAAACACCATATATTTT. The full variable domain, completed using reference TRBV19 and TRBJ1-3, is DGGITQSPKYLFRKEGQNVTLSCEQNLNHDAMYWYRQDPGQGLRLIYYSQIVNDFQKGDIAEGYSVSREKKESFPLTVTSAQKNPTAFYLCASSLGAGLGGNTIYFGEGSWLTVV.

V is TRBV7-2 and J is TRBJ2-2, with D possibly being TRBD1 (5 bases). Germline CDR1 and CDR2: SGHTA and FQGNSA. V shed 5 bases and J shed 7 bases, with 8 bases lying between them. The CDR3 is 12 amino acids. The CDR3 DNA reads TGTGCCAGCAGCCGCAGGGTCGGGGAGCTGTTTTTT. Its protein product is CASSRRVGELFF.

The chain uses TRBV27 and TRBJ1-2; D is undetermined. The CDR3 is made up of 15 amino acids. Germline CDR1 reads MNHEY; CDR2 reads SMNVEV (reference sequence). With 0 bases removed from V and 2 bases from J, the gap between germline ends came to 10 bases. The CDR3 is CASSLSIEQNYGYTF. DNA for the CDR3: TGTGCCAGCAGTTTATCGATAGAACAAAACTATGGCTACACCTTC.

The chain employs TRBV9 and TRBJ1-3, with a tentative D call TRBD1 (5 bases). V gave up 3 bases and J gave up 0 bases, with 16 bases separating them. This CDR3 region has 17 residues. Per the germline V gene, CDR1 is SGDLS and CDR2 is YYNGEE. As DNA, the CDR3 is TGTGCCAGCAGCGCCGCAGCGACAGCATACTCTGGAAACACCATATATTTT. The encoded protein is CASSAAATAYSGNTIYF.

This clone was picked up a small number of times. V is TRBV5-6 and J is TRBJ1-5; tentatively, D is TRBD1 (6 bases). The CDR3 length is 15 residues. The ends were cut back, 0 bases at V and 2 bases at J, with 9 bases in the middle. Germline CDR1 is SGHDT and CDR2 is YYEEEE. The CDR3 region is CASSLGGLGNQPQHF. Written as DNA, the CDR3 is TGTGCCAGCAGCTTGGGGGGGCTCGGCAATCAGCCCCAGCATTTT. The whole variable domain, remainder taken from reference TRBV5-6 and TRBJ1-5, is DAGVTQSPTHLIKTRGQQVTLRCSPKSGHDTVSWYQQALGQGPQFIFQYYEEEERQRGNFPDRFSGHQFPNYSSELNVNALLLGDSALYLCASSLGGLGNQPQHFGDGTRLSIL.

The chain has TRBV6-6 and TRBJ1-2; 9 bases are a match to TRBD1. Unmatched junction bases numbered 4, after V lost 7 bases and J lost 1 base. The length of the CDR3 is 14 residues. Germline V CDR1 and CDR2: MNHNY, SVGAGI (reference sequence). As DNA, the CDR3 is TGTGCCAGCATGAGGGGACAGGGTAACTATGGCTACACCTTC. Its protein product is CASMRGQGNYGYTF.

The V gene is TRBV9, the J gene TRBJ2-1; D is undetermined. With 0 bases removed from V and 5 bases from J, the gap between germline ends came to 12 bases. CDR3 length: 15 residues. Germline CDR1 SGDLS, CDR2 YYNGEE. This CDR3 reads CASSVVGSRDNEQFF. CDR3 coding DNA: TGTGCCAGCAGCGTAGTAGGTAGTAGGGACAATGAGCAGTTCTTC.

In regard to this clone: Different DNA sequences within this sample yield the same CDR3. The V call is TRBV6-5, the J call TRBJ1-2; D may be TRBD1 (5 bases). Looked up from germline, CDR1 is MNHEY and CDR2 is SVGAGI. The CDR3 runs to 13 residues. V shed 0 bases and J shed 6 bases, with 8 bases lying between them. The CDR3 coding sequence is TGTGCCAGCAGTTACTCGGCAGGGAATGGCTACACCTTC. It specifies CASSYSAGNGYTF.

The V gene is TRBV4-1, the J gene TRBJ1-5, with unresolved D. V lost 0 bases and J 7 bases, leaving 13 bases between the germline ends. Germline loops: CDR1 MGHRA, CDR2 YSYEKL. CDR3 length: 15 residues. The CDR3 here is CASSQDRLAGQPQHF. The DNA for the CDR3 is TGCGCCAGCAGCCAAGATAGGTTAGCGGGGCAGCCCCAGCATTTT.

The DNA for the CDR3 is TGTGCCAGCAAAACACAGCCCGGCAGGGGAAGCACTGAAGCTTTCTTT. Its translation: CASKTQPGRGSTEAFF. This sequence joins TRBV28 and TRBJ1-1, with TRBD1 as a possible D gene (6 bases). V lost 7 bases to trimming and J lost 4 bases, with 22 bases between them. Germline CDR1 MDHEN, CDR2 SYDVKM. The CDR3 runs 16 residues.

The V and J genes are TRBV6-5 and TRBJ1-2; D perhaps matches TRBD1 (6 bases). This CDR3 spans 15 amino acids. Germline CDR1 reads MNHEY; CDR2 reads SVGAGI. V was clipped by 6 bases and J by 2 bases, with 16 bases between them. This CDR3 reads CASRRTDSLNYGYTF. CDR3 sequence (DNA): TGTGCCAGCAGGAGGACAGACAGCCTCAACTATGGCTACACCTTC.

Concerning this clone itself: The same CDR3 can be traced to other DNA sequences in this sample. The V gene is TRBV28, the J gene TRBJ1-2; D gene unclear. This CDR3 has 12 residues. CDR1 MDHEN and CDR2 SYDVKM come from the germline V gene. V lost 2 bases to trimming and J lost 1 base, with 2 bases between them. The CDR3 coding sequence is TGTGCCAGCAGTTTAGGTAACTATGGCTACACCTTC. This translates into CASSLGNYGYTF.

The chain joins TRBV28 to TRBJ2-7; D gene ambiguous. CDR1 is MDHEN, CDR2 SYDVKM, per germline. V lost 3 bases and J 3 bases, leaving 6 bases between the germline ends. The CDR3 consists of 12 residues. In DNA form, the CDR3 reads TGTGCCAGCAGTTTCGTGGGCTACGAGCAGTACTTC. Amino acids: CASSFVGYEQYF.

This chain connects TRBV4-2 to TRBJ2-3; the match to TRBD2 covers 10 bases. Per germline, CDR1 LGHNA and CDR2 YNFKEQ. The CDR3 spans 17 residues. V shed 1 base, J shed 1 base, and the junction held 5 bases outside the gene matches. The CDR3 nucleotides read TGTGCCAGCAGCCAAGTTAAGCTAGCGGGAGGCACAGATACGCAGTATTTT. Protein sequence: CASSQVKLAGGTDTQYF.

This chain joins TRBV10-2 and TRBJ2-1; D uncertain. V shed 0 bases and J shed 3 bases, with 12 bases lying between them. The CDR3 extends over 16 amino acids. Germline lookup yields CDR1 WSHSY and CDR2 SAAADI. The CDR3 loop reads CASSESGGIGYNEQFF. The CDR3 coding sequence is TGCGCCAGCAGTGAGTCGGGTGGTATTGGCTACAATGAGCAGTTCTTC.